This T cell receptor (beta chain) came from a study of blood T cell repertoires in COVID-19. Sequenced by immunoSEQ multiplex PCR; TCRdb stores in-frame clones only, minus some. The table lists around 67,000 clones, 80% to 90% of them singletons. Trimming at V came to 5 bases and at J to 3 bases, leaving 13 bases not matched to a gene. Germline CDR1 reads MNHNY; CDR2 reads SVGAGI (reference sequence). The length of the CDR3 is 17 residues. In its sample, this clone was seen once. The chain is built from TRBV6-6 and TRBJ2-1; 7 bases line up with TRBD2. Sample: peripheral blood. The receptor comes from an elderly woman with active or convalescent COVID-19. The CDR3 region has the DNA TGTGCCAGCAGTCGGGTACTTTACCAGCGGGACTACAATGAGCAGTTCTTC. Translated, it gives CASSRVLYQRDYNEQFF.